The 12 T cell receptor beta chains in this list originate from one sample, sequenced in a study of technical replicates of blood from several donors. Using immunoSEQ multiplex PCR, the repertoire was profiled, and TCRdb retains in-frame clones only, with some absent. The sample has about 75,000 clones, approximately 96% seen once; the top ten hold almost 0.3%. The sequencing input was T cells isolated from PBMCs. These receptors were obtained from a human donor in good health.

The V gene is TRBV7-9, the J gene TRBJ2-7, with D possibly TRBD1 on 6 matching bases. Per the germline V gene, CDR1 is SEHNR and CDR2 is FQNEAQ (reference sequence). With 5 bases removed from V and 9 bases from J, the gap between germline ends came to 17 bases. The CDR3 sequence is 13 residues long. DNA of the CDR3: TGTGCCAGCAGCACGGACAGTCCACTGGGGCAGTACTTC. Translated: CASSTDSPLGQYF.

V gene TRBV14 combines with J gene TRBJ1-1, with a possible D match to TRBD1 (5 bases). CDR3 length: 17 amino acids. CDR1 SGHDN and CDR2 FVKESK come from the germline V gene. V was shortened by 0 bases and J by 0 bases, with 14 bases between the two germline ends. The CDR3 is CASSQDWGDLLNTEAFF. Here the CDR3 DNA reads TGTGCCAGCAGCCAAGATTGGGGGGATTTGTTGAACACTGAAGCTTTCTTT.

The chain uses TRBV13 and TRBJ1-1, with D possibly being TRBD1 (5 bases). The CDR3 loop spans 14 amino acids. The germline gives CDR1 PRHDT, CDR2 FYEKMQ (reference sequence). V lost 4 bases and J lost 2, with 11 bases in between. The CDR3, as DNA: TGTGCCAGCAGCTCAGGGAACTTCAACACTGAAGCTTTCTTT. Its translation: CASSSGNFNTEAFF.

V usage is TRBV7-2 and J usage is TRBJ1-2, with D perhaps matching TRBD1 (5 bases). There are 12 residues in the CDR3. Germline values: CDR1 SGHTA, CDR2 FQGNSA. Trimming left V 5 bases short and J 8 bases short, with 12 bases between. CDR3 protein: CASSPGGTGYTF. For the CDR3, the DNA is TGTGCCAGCAGCCCTGGGGGGACGGGCTACACCTTC. Filled out from reference TRBV7-2 and TRBJ1-2, the complete variable domain reads GAGVSQSPSNKVTEKGKDVELRCDPISGHTALYWYRQSLGQGLEFLIYFQGNSAPDKSGLPSDRFSAERTGGSVSTLTIQRTQQEDSAVYLCASSPGGTGYTFGSGTRLTVV.

The rearrangement uses TRBV9 and TRBJ1-5, with 7 bases aligning to TRBD1. V lost 4 bases, J lost 4 bases, and 2 bases stayed unmatched. Germline V gene sequence: CDR1 SGDLS, CDR2 YYNGEE. The CDR3 runs 13 residues. The CDR3 DNA reads TGTGCCAGCAGCAAGGGGGCTAATCAGCCCCAGCATTTT. Residues: CASSKGANQPQHF.

The chain links TRBV6-5 to TRBJ1-5; D is uncertain. Per the germline V gene, CDR1 is MNHEY and CDR2 is SVGAGI. The V and J ends lost 6 bases and 8 bases respectively, with 17 bases between them. The CDR3 spans 14 residues. The CDR3 spells CASSPPGGREPQHF. CDR3 coding DNA: TGTGCCAGCAGCCCCCCGGGAGGGAGGGAGCCCCAGCATTTT.

The V and J genes are TRBV16 and TRBJ1-5; 7 bases match TRBD1. The CDR3 loop spans 15 amino acids. The germline gives CDR1 KGHSY, CDR2 FQNENV. Losses at the gene ends were 8 bases for V and 0 bases for J; bases not matched to a gene: 7. CDR3: CASQGQYHSNQPQHF. For the CDR3, the DNA is TGTGCCAGCCAGGGACAGTACCATAGCAATCAGCCCCAGCATTTT.

The V and J genes are TRBV18 and TRBJ1-1, with 7 bases fitting TRBD1. Losses at the gene ends were 3 bases for V and 0 bases for J; bases not matched to a gene: 4. The length of the CDR3 is 15 residues. CDR1 KGHSH and CDR2 LQKENI come from the germline V gene. CDR3 region: CASSPRTGVNTEAFF. The DNA of the CDR3 is TGTGCCAGCTCACCCAGGACAGGAGTGAACACTGAAGCTTTCTTT.

V is TRBV27 and J is TRBJ2-7; D may be TRBD1 (5 bases). Germline CDR1 MNHEY, CDR2 SMNVEV (reference sequence). With 7 bases removed from V and 1 base from J, the gap between germline ends came to 17 bases. The CDR3 is 15 amino acids. CDR3 in amino acids: CASTNVGAESYEQYF. DNA for the CDR3: TGTGCCAGCACCAACGTAGGGGCTGAATCCTACGAGCAGTACTTC.

V is TRBV6-5 and J is TRBJ1-4, with 7 bases matching TRBD1. Germline lookup yields CDR1 MNHEY and CDR2 SVGAGI. V lost 7 bases to trimming and J lost 5 bases; unmatched junction nucleotides: 4. The CDR3 runs 13 residues. CDR3 DNA sequence: TGTGCCAGCACCAAACAGGGGAATGAAAAACTGTTTTTT. Its translation is CASTKQGNEKLFF.

The chain links TRBV4-1 to TRBJ1-4; unclear D gene. CDR3 length: 16 amino acids. Trimming stripped 0 bases from V and 4 bases from J, with 12 bases between. Per germline, CDR1 MGHRA and CDR2 YSYEKL. The CDR3 spells CASSQDGVEGNEKLFF. In DNA, the CDR3 is TGCGCCAGCAGCCAAGACGGGGTCGAGGGTAATGAAAAACTGTTTTTT.

The V and J genes are TRBV28 and TRBJ2-7, with 8 bases identical to TRBD1. The CDR3 contains 16 residues. Germline V gene data show CDR1 as MDHEN and CDR2 as SYDVKM. Trimming removed 4 bases from V and 4 bases from J; junction bases left unmatched: 12. Here the CDR3 DNA reads TGTGCCAGCAGTTCCCTTAGGGGACAGGTGACATACGAGCAGTACTTC. As protein: CASSSLRGQVTYEQYF.